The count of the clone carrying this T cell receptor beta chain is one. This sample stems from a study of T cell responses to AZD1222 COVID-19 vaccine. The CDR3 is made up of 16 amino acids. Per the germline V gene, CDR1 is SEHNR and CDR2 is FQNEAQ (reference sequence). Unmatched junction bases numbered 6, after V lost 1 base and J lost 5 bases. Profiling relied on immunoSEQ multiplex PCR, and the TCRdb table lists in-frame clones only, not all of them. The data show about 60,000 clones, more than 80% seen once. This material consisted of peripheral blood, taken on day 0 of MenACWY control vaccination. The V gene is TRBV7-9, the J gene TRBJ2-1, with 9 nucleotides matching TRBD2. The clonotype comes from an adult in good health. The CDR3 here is CASSLGPAGGDNEQFF. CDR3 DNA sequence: TGTGCCAGCAGCTTAGGTCCAGCGGGAGGAGACAATGAGCAGTTCTTC.